The present TCR beta chain was sequenced within a study of monozygotic twins with inflammatory bowel disease. Study-wide results and caveats: Patient-specific immunosuppressive treatments may have made repertoires more variable. Healthy co-twins exceeded IBD patients in TCRbeta diversity as measured by inverse Simpson.

Comment on this clonotype: No antigen is known for it.

CDR1 is SQVTM and CDR2 is ANQGSEA in the germline V gene. The length of the CDR3 is 14 residues. With no T cell sorting beforehand, total RNA was isolated from whole blood. TCRdb reprocessed the 5' RACE reads; each CDR3 protein has one entry and no DNA is given. The sample totals around 450,000 distinct CDR3 sequences. Sample: blood. The rearrangement joins TRBV29-1 to TRBJ2-2. This TCR was recovered from a human donor with ulcerative colitis or Crohn's disease, or a healthy co-twin of an affected twin (not recorded which). CDR3 loop: CSVDLWANPGELFF.